These 15 T cell receptor beta chains were all obtained from the same sample, sequenced in a study of cytotoxic CD8 clonotypes in ibrutinib-treated CLL. Clones were read by immunoSEQ multiplex PCR, and TCRdb kept only the in-frame ones, dropping some. The repertoire holds over 70,000 clones, with about 82% as singletons. Sequencing used PBMCs, obtained before ibrutinib treatment. These receptors originate from a human donor with chronic lymphocytic leukemia.

The rearrangement joins TRBV29-1 to TRBJ2-3; D is perhaps TRBD2 (5 bases). The CDR3 totals 16 residues. Per germline, CDR1 SQVTM and CDR2 ANQGSEA. Trimming removed 6 bases at V and 0 bases at J, with 19 bases between. This chain's CDR3 is CSVPGTSETSTDTQYF. As DNA, the CDR3 is TGCAGCGTGCCGGGAACTAGTGAAACTAGCACAGATACGCAGTATTTT.

This clone was seen only once. The rearrangement joins TRBV10-3 to TRBJ1-1, with 9 bases lining up with TRBD1. CDR1 is ENHRY and CDR2 is SYGVKD in the germline V gene. The CDR3 totals 15 residues. The J segment lost 3 bases and the V segment lost 6 bases, leaving 8 bases of the junction unmatched. CDR3 DNA sequence: TGTGCCATCAGGGAACAACAGGGGGCCGACACTGAAGCTTTCTTT. Protein: CAIREQQGADTEAFF.

The gene calls are TRBV6-5 and TRBJ1-1; 9 bases map to TRBD1. V shed 5 bases, J shed 11 bases, and the junction held 15 bases outside the gene matches. Germline V CDR1 and CDR2: MNHEY, SVGAGI. The CDR3 length is 15 residues. CDR3 loop: CASSPGTGLLFRAFF. DNA of the CDR3: TGTGCCAGCAGTCCCGGGACAGGGCTTTTGTTCCGGGCTTTCTTT.

This sequence joins TRBV27 and TRBJ2-7, with TRBD2 matching over 12 bases. The CDR3 loop spans 13 amino acids. V was pared by 5 bases and J by 7 bases, with 3 bases of the junction left unmatched. From germline, CDR1 is MNHEY and CDR2 SMNVEV (reference sequence). CDR3 nucleotide sequence: TGTGCCAGCAGTCCAGGACTAGCGGGGGAGCAGTACTTC. Translation gives CASSPGLAGEQYF.

This clone occurred once. Within the sample, other DNA sequences also encode this same CDR3. V and J are TRBV5-1 and TRBJ2-7, with TRBD2 matching over 12 bases. J was trimmed by 3 bases and V by 2 bases; bases with no gene match: 3. The germline V gene has CDR1 SGHRS and CDR2 YFSETQ. This CDR3 contains 15 residues. CDR3 residues: CASSLKLAGGYEQYF. CDR3 DNA sequence: TGCGCCAGCAGCTTAAAACTAGCGGGAGGCTACGAGCAGTACTTC.

The V call is TRBV7-9, the J call TRBJ2-1, with 10 bases identical to TRBD2. This CDR3 region has 16 residues. V shed 8 bases, J shed 9 bases, and the junction held 16 bases outside the gene matches. Per germline, CDR1 SEHNR and CDR2 FQNEAQ (reference sequence). In DNA form, the CDR3 reads TGTGCCAGCGAGCTGGGAGCGGGAGGGCCTGGTGGTGAGCAGTTCTTC. The encoded protein is CASELGAGGPGGEQFF.

V is TRBV5-6 and J is TRBJ2-5; 13 nucleotides agree with TRBD2. J lost 4 bases, V lost 4 bases, and 7 bases had no gene match. Germline loops: CDR1 SGHDT, CDR2 YYEEEE. CDR3 length: 16 residues. The CDR3 DNA reads as TGTGCCAGCAGCCTAGGGACTAGCGGGAATCGAGAGACCCAGTACTTC. Translation: CASSLGTSGNRETQYF.

The chain joins TRBV28 to TRBJ2-5; a possible D gene is TRBD2 (6 bases). CDR3 size: 14 residues. The germline V gene encodes CDR1 MDHEN and CDR2 SYDVKM. Trimming removed 2 bases at V and 3 bases at J, with 10 bases between. The CDR3 loop reads CASSLGSGEETQYF. CDR3 nucleotides: TGTGCCAGCAGTTTAGGGTCGGGGGAAGAGACCCAGTACTTC.

The CDR3 sequence: CASSVRQAPNTGELFF. In DNA, the CDR3 is TGCGCCAGCAGCGTGCGACAGGCTCCGAACACCGGGGAGCTGTTTTTT. The V call is TRBV5-1, the J call TRBJ2-2, with D tentatively TRBD1 (6 bases). The CDR3 runs 16 residues. The V gene lost 4 bases and the J gene lost 0 bases, with 13 bases spanning the gap. CDR1 is SGHRS and CDR2 is YFSETQ in the germline V gene.

The chain uses TRBV7-9 and TRBJ1-2; D might be TRBD1 (6 bases). The CDR3 covers 16 residues. Germline loops: CDR1 SEHNR, CDR2 FQNEAQ (reference sequence). V was shortened by 0 bases and J by 5 bases, with 16 bases between the two germline ends. CDR3 nucleotides: TGTGCCAGCAGCTTAGCCGACAGGTATCTTAGTTATGGCTACACCTTC. Residues: CASSLADRYLSYGYTF.

The chain joins TRBV10-1 to TRBJ2-2; D not resolved. The CDR3 loop spans 14 amino acids. The germline CDR1 and CDR2 sequences are WNHNN and SYGVQD (reference sequence). The V and J ends lost 3 bases and 1 base respectively, with 6 bases between them. DNA for the CDR3: TGCGCCAGCAGTGACAGACTGAACACCGGGGAGCTGTTTTTT. Its protein is CASSDRLNTGELFF.

The V call is TRBV5-4, the J call TRBJ2-5, with TRBD2 identical over 11 bases. The germline CDR1 and CDR2 sequences are SGHNT and YYREEE (reference sequence). The V and J ends lost 8 bases and 5 bases, in that order; junction bases with no gene match: 5. The CDR3 loop spans 13 amino acids. Here the CDR3 reads CASTSGSMETQYF. CDR3 bases: TGTGCCAGTACTAGCGGGAGCATGGAGACCCAGTACTTC.

This clone was detected only once. As DNA, the CDR3 is TGTGCCAGCAGTTACTCGAGGACCTCTCAGGGCTATGGCTACACCTTC. Translating it yields CASSYSRTSQGYGYTF. This sequence joins TRBV6-6 and TRBJ1-2; D perhaps matches TRBD1 (5 bases). CDR3 length: 16 amino acids. V dropped 0 bases and J dropped 4 bases, with 15 bases sitting between them. Per germline, CDR1 MNHNY and CDR2 SVGAGI (reference sequence).

The rearrangement links TRBV9 to TRBJ2-1; D is perhaps TRBD1 (5 bases). Germline-derived CDR1 and CDR2 are SGDLS and YYNGEE. The CDR3 has 13 residues. V shed 5 bases and J shed 7 bases, with 13 bases lying between them. This chain's CDR3 is CASRGPSSNEQFF. The CDR3 DNA reads TGTGCCAGCAGGGGGCCCTCTTCGAATGAGCAGTTCTTC.

This chain uses TRBV6-4 with TRBJ1-5; TRBD1 matches at 9 bases. Losses at the gene ends were 5 bases for V and 9 bases for J; bases not matched to a gene: 5. The CDR3 totals 13 residues. From germline, CDR1 is MRHNA and CDR2 SNTAGT. CDR3 in amino acids: CASSPQGAAPQHF. As DNA, the CDR3 is TGTGCCAGCAGTCCACAGGGGGCTGCGCCCCAGCATTTT.